This T cell receptor (beta chain) was identified in a study of cytomegalovirus exposure and HLA in healthy donors. Using immunoSEQ multiplex PCR, the repertoire was profiled, and TCRdb retains in-frame clones only, with some absent. The profile shows about 98,000 clones, approximately 88% of them singletons. As regards this clone: Its antigen is unknown.

Study findings and constraints: The study labeled 164 TCR beta chains cytomegalovirus-associated.

This TCR was recovered from a woman aged 30 to 39 in good health and CMV-seronegative. Sequenced sample: PBMCs.

For the CDR3, the DNA is TGCGCCAGCAGCTGGCGGGGGCCTGACACCGGGGAGCTGTTTTTT. It codes for CASSWRGPDTGELFF. The J gene is TRBJ2-2, the V gene TRBV4-1; D perhaps matches TRBD2 (7 bases). V was trimmed by 5 bases and J by 3 bases, leaving 13 bases between them. Germline-derived CDR1 and CDR2 are MGHRA and YSYEKL. The CDR3 has 15 amino acids.